The 26 T cell receptor beta chains below all came from one sample that was sequenced in a study of blood T cell repertoires in COVID-19. Method: immunoSEQ multiplex PCR; TCRdb's copy keeps in-frame clones and lacks some. Seen here are around 86,000 clones, roughly 84% observed once, and the top ten hold approximately 5%. Sequenced sample: peripheral blood. These TCRs come from a woman aged 80 or older with acute or convalescent COVID-19.

This chain links TRBV3-1 (or the pseudogene TRBV3-2) with TRBJ1-4; D ambiguous. Germline V gene lookup returns CDR1 LGHDT and CDR2 YNNKEL (reference sequence). CDR3 length: 12 amino acids. The germline V and J ends were trimmed by 4 bases and 5 bases, with 5 bases remaining between them. The CDR3 DNA sequence: TGTGCCAGCAGCCGCCAGAATGAAAAACTGTTTTTT. It yields the protein CASSRQNEKLFF.

The rearrangement uses TRBV11-2 and TRBJ2-1; 7 bases agree with TRBD1. Looked up from germline, CDR1 is SGHAT and CDR2 is FQNNGV. The CDR3 is 15 residues long. Losses at the gene ends were 5 bases for V and 3 bases for J; bases not matched to a gene: 7. For the CDR3, the DNA is TGTGCCAGCAGCCCCAGACAGGGTCTCTACAATGAGCAGTTCTTC. It is translated as CASSPRQGLYNEQFF.

The chain links TRBV15 to TRBJ1-2; D gene unclear. Trimming cost V 0 bases and J 8 bases, with 16 bases left between them. This CDR3 has 15 amino acids. Germline-derived CDR1 and CDR2 are LNHNV and YYDKDF (reference sequence). The CDR3 here is CATSRDNSLAWGYTF. The CDR3 bases are TGTGCCACCAGCAGAGATAATTCGCTGGCCTGGGGCTACACCTTC.

This chain uses TRBV16 with TRBJ1-5, with D tentatively TRBD1 (6 bases). This CDR3 comprises 13 residues. Per germline, CDR1 KGHSY and CDR2 FQNENV. V gave up 4 bases and J gave up 7 bases, with 11 bases separating them. CDR3 nucleotides: TGTGCCAGCAGCCGGACAGTGAGCCAGCCCCAGCATTTT. Amino acid sequence: CASSRTVSQPQHF.

This clone was detected once. The chain combines TRBV12-3 or TRBV12-4 with TRBJ1-1, with a tentative D call TRBD1 (6 bases). Trimming stripped 1 base from V and 7 bases from J, with 10 bases between. This CDR3 has 13 residues. In nucleotides, the CDR3 is TGTGCCAGCAGTTTAGGACAGGCAAGTGAAGCTTTCTTT. Translated, it gives CASSLGQASEAFF.

The chain recombines TRBV5-1 with TRBJ1-4; 10 nucleotides align to TRBD1. Germline trimming cut 7 bases from V and 6 bases from J; bases unmatched to any gene: 6. The germline V gene encodes CDR1 SGHRS and CDR2 YFSETQ. This CDR3 is built from 14 residues. The CDR3 sequence is CASAGTGDYEKLFF. CDR3 sequence (DNA): TGCGCCAGCGCCGGGACAGGGGATTATGAAAAACTGTTTTTT.

V and J are TRBV5-4 and TRBJ2-1; 10 bases fit TRBD2. Germline V gene sequence: CDR1 SGHNT, CDR2 YYREEE (reference sequence). Trimming removed 1 base from V and 3 bases from J; junction bases left unmatched: 1. The CDR3 spans 15 residues. The CDR3 nucleotides read TGTGCCAGCAGCTTGTCTAGCGGGAGCTACAATGAGCAGTTCTTC. It is translated as CASSLSSGSYNEQFF.

The V and J genes are TRBV30 and TRBJ2-5; 10 bases are shared with TRBD2. Losses at the gene ends were 1 base for V and 4 bases for J; bases not matched to a gene: 9. Germline CDR1 reads GTSNPN; CDR2 reads SVGIG (reference sequence). The CDR3 sequence is 16 residues long. DNA of the CDR3: TGTGCCTGGAGTGCACTTAGCGGGGGGCCCGGAGAGACCCAGTACTTC. Residues: CAWSALSGGPGETQYF.

This sequence joins TRBV19 and TRBJ1-5; D might be TRBD1 (5 bases). The germline V gene encodes CDR1 LNHDA and CDR2 SQIVND (reference sequence). V shed 7 bases and J shed 0 bases, with 7 bases lying between them. The CDR3 is 13 residues long. CDR3 DNA: TGTGCCAGTAACAGGAATAGCAATCAGCCCCAGCATTTT. Protein product: CASNRNSNQPQHF.

The chain recombines TRBV15 with TRBJ2-1; 7 bases agree with TRBD2. Germline CDR1 and CDR2: LNHNV and YYDKDF (reference sequence). Losses at the gene ends were 0 bases for V and 7 bases for J; bases not matched to a gene: 6. The CDR3 is 15 amino acids. DNA for the CDR3: TGTGCCACCAGCAGAGATTTGGAACTAGCGAATGAGCAGTTCTTC. It yields the protein CATSRDLELANEQFF.

J is TRBJ2-3 and V is TRBV21-1; no DNA check was done on the table's D call, TRBD1. TRBV21-1 is deemed a pseudogene. The CDR3 contains 13 residues. The DNA for the CDR3 is TGTGCCAGCAGCACCCAGGGTGAAGATACGCAGTATTTT. Protein product: CASSTQGEDTQYF.

The chain carries TRBV10-3 and TRBJ1-2; TRBD1 matches at 8 bases. The trim removed 11 bases at V and 2 bases at J, leaving 4 bases unmatched. Germline loops: CDR1 ENHRY, CDR2 SYGVKD. This CDR3 region has 12 residues. The CDR3 is CAAQGVNYGYTF. The DNA for the CDR3 is TGTGCCGCACAGGGGGTCAACTATGGCTACACCTTC.

The J gene is TRBJ2-7, the V gene TRBV6-6; D unresolved. V lost 8 bases to trimming and J lost 4 bases, with 24 bases between them. The germline V gene encodes CDR1 MNHNY and CDR2 SVGAGI (reference sequence). CDR3 length: 16 residues. CDR3 nucleotide sequence: TGTGCCAGCGGCCGAACCCAGGTTGCCTTTGATTACGAGCAGTACTTC. Protein: CASGRTQVAFDYEQYF.

This rearrangement joins TRBV19 to TRBJ1-2; unclear D gene. This CDR3 is built from 13 residues. CDR1 LNHDA and CDR2 SQIVND come from the germline V gene (reference sequence). V lost 3 bases and J lost 6, with 11 bases in between. This CDR3 reads CASSIERAHGYTF. In DNA, the CDR3 is TGTGCCAGTAGTATTGAGAGGGCACATGGCTACACCTTC.

The chain carries TRBV19 and TRBJ1-1; the match to TRBD1 covers 9 bases. J was trimmed by 5 bases and V by 7 bases; bases with no gene match: 8. Germline V gene lookup returns CDR1 LNHDA and CDR2 SQIVND (reference sequence). This CDR3 has 14 residues. The CDR3 DNA reads as TGTGCCAGTACCCGGGACAGGGTGGGTACTGAAGCTTTCTTT. Translating it yields CASTRDRVGTEAFF.

The chain links TRBV7-9 to TRBJ2-3; no reliable D call. Trimming removed 0 bases at V and 0 bases at J, with 10 bases between. The germline gives CDR1 SEHNR, CDR2 FQNEAQ (reference sequence). The CDR3 consists of 16 residues. CDR3 sequence: CASSLARRPSTDTQYF. The CDR3 DNA is TGTGCCAGCAGCTTAGCGCGCAGGCCTAGCACAGATACGCAGTATTTT.

The rearrangement joins TRBV14 to TRBJ1-4, with D possibly matching TRBD1 (5 bases). CDR1 SGHDN and CDR2 FVKESK come from the germline V gene. The CDR3 extends over 13 amino acids. Trimming shortened V by 4 bases and J by 4 bases, and 7 bases separated the two germline ends. The CDR3, as DNA: TGTGCCAGCAGCCGGGGCCTTAATGAAAAACTGTTTTTT. It is translated as CASSRGLNEKLFF.

Points on this clone: The same CDR3 also results from other DNA sequences found in this sample. This chain connects TRBV6-5 to TRBJ1-6; D unresolved. Between the trimmed V and J ends, which lost 8 bases and 8 bases, there was a span of 13 bases. The CDR3 runs 13 residues. Germline V CDR1 and CDR2: MNHEY, SVGAGI. The CDR3 DNA is TGTGCCAGCTGCGCGGGCCGGGATTCACCCCTCCACTTT. This gives the protein CASCAGRDSPLHF.

The chain is built from TRBV7-9 and TRBJ1-4; no clear D gene. V was pared by 2 bases and J by 4 bases, with 2 bases between. The germline CDR1 and CDR2 sequences are SEHNR and FQNEAQ (reference sequence). The CDR3 contains 12 residues. This CDR3 is CASSLLNEKLFF. The DNA for the CDR3 is TGTGCCAGCAGCTTACTTAATGAAAAACTGTTTTTT.

This rearrangement joins TRBV5-1 to TRBJ1-5; D is undetermined. CDR3 length: 14 amino acids. The V gene's germline CDR1 is SGHRS and CDR2 YFSETQ. V lost 0 bases to trimming and J lost 8 bases, with 12 bases between them. CDR3 amino acids: CASSLVAGNEPQHF. CDR3 coding DNA: TGCGCCAGCAGCTTGGTTGCGGGGAACGAGCCCCAGCATTTT.

The chain couples TRBV20-1 to TRBJ1-4, with D unclear. V was shortened by 6 bases and J by 8 bases, with 10 bases between the two germline ends. CDR1 is DFQATT and CDR2 is SNEGSKA in the germline V gene (reference sequence). This CDR3 is 11 amino acids long. This CDR3 reads CSARSMEKLFF. The CDR3 nucleotides read TGCAGTGCCCGGAGTATGGAAAAACTGTTTTTT.

The chain uses TRBV19 and TRBJ2-3; D possibly corresponds to TRBD1 (6 bases). CDR1 is LNHDA, CDR2 SQIVND, per germline (reference sequence). Trimming pared 2 bases from V and 0 bases from J, leaving 9 bases between. The CDR3 runs 15 residues. CDR3 DNA: TGTGCCAGTAGTATAAGGGGGATAAGCACAGATACGCAGTATTTT. Translation: CASSIRGISTDTQYF. The whole variable domain, remainder taken from reference TRBV19 and TRBJ2-3, is DGGITQSPKYLFRKEGQNVTLSCEQNLNHDAMYWYRQDPGQGLRLIYYSQIVNDFQKGDIAEGYSVSREKKESFPLTVTSAQKNPTAFYLCASSIRGISTDTQYFGPGTRLTVL.

Concerning this clone itself: One end of the junction varies from germline; a read error may be responsible. The chain recombines TRBV7-7 with TRBJ2-1; TRBD2 matches 7 bases. CDR3 length: 20 amino acids. Germline CDR1 and CDR2: SSHAT and FNYEAQ (reference sequence). CDR3 in amino acids: CASSSRCGGDANSSYNEQFF. In DNA form, the CDR3 reads TGTGCTAGCAGCTCCCGCTGCGGGGGTGACGCTAATAGCTCCTACAATGAGCAGTTCTTC. Full variable domain (missing parts from reference TRBV7-7 and TRBJ2-1): GAGVSQSPRYKVTKRGQDVTLRCDPISSHATLYWYQQALGQGPEFLTYFNYEAQPDKSGLPSDRFSAERPEGSISTLTIQRTEQRDSAMYRCASSSRCGGDANSSYNEQFFGPGTRLTVL.

V and J are TRBV2 and TRBJ1-5, with a possible D match to TRBD1 (5 bases). The germline V and J ends were trimmed by 4 bases and 5 bases, with 12 bases remaining between them. This CDR3 has 14 residues. Germline V CDR1 and CDR2: SNHLY, FYNNEI. The CDR3 region has the DNA TGTGCCAGCAGTGCGGGGGGGAGGGATCAGCCCCAGCATTTT. Amino acids: CASSAGGRDQPQHF.

The J gene is TRBJ2-3, the V gene TRBV7-2; TRBD2 aligns across 10 bases. The CDR3 spans 18 residues. With V trimmed by 0 bases and J by 0 bases, 6 bases remained unmatched. In germline, CDR1 is SGHTA, CDR2 FQGNSA. CDR3 nucleotide sequence: TGTGCCAGCAGCTTAGCTAGCGGGGGGAGGGCTAGCACAGATACGCAGTATTTT. It translates to CASSLASGGRASTDTQYF.

This clone turned up a few times. This chain connects TRBV24-1 to TRBJ2-5; 7 positions agree with TRBD1. Unmatched junction bases numbered 12, after V lost 5 bases and J lost 1 base. Germline CDR1 and CDR2: KGHDR and SFDVKD. This CDR3 has 17 amino acids. The DNA of the CDR3 is TGTGCCACCAGTGCAAACCGGGACAGAAAGAGCCAAGAGACCCAGTACTTC. Translating gives CATSANRDRKSQETQYF.